This T cell receptor beta chain was found in a study of blood T cell repertoires in COVID-19. On the study more broadly: Collection of acute and convalescent COVID-19 samples took place in the United States, Italy and Spain. The cDNA or gDNA used as material had been derived from T cells, B-cell-depleted T cells, or PBMCs.

The J segment lost 6 bases and the V segment lost 5 bases, leaving 12 bases of the junction unmatched. The CDR3 covers 15 residues. The germline CDR1 and CDR2 sequences are MNHNS and SASEGT. The sample holds one count of this clone. Per the study methods: Estimated nucleated cell counts came from reference gene primer amplification. The table came from immunoSEQ multiplex PCR; TCRdb's copy has only in-frame clones and leaves some out. V, J and clone size are taken as reported in that table, and D and trimming were inferred from the DNA itself. Counted here are fewer than 50,000 clones, around 83% occurring once; the ten biggest clones make up 44%.

This receptor was taken from an elderly woman with active or convalescent COVID-19. Material: peripheral blood. The rearrangement uses TRBV6-1 and TRBJ1-2; 7 positions match TRBD1. CDR3 sequence: CASSLEKDRTHGYTF. DNA of the CDR3: TGTGCCAGCAGTCTGGAGAAGGACAGGACCCATGGCTACACCTTC.